The clone carrying this T cell receptor (beta chain) was seen a handful of times. Its antigen is currently unknown. This sample stems from a study of blood T cells in healthy people across ages. Study findings and constraints: In long-lived donors, naive CD4+ cell counts and diversity exceeded those of aged donors.

A second about 7 to 11 cycle PCR used barcoded and J-beta primers. TCRdb reanalysed the 5' RACE reads using MiXCR and keeps one entry per CDR3 protein. The data show about 1.4 million distinct CDR3 sequences, roughly 60% seen once. Germline lookup yields CDR1 LGHDT and CDR2 YNNKEL (reference sequence). The CDR3 is 15 residues long. V was pared by 5 bases and J by 6 bases, with 11 bases of the junction left unmatched. The gene calls are TRBV3-1 and TRBJ2-7, with TRBD1 matching over 9 bases. The sequenced sample was blood. This sequence was found in a man younger than 35 in good health. CDR3 in amino acids: CASSSRTGARCEQYF. The CDR3 bases are TGTGCCAGCAGCTCACGGACAGGGGCCAGGTGCGAGCAGTACTTC.